Reported below is one TCR beta chain. The time point: newly diagnosed, previously untreated cHL patient sample. CD4+ T cells were purified from thawed PBMCs by magnetic negative selection. The sample is drawn from a study of PD-1 blockade in classical Hodgkin lymphoma. The assay was immunoSEQ multiplex PCR, and TCRdb's table has in-frame clones only and misses some. The table includes 18,000 or so clones, about 83% detected once. The CDR3 runs to 14 residues. V lost 3 bases to trimming and J lost 6 bases, with 11 bases between them. CDR1 is MDHEN, CDR2 SYDVKM, per germline. This chain joins TRBV28 and TRBJ1-4; TRBD1 is a possible D gene (6 bases). This receptor was identified in a human donor with classical Hodgkin lymphoma. Sequenced: CD4+ T cells from blood. The CDR3 nucleotides are TGTGCCAGCAGTTTGATTGGGGGGCATGAAAAACTGTTTTTT. Amino acid sequence: CASSLIGGHEKLFF.